What follows describes a single TCR beta chain. Its antigen is currently unknown. The CDR3 has 16 amino acids. The V end lost 3 bases, the J end lost 0 bases, and 12 bases lay between the germline ends. The V gene's germline CDR1 is SGHVS and CDR2 FNYEAQ. The data belong to a study of T cell repertoires in cytomegalovirus infection. TCRdb itself ran the reads through MiXCR, one entry per CDR3 protein. The table has fewer than 850,000 distinct CDR3 sequences, 25% to 30% seen once. The input for sequencing was cultured CD8+ T cells from PBMCs, taken from culture after CMV antigen stimulation. The origin of this receptor is a human donor in good health (CMV status not recorded). Some clones in this sample may be carry-over from other donors' samples. V is TRBV7-6 and J is TRBJ2-1; D is unclear. The CDR3 nucleotides are TGTGCCAGCAGCTTGACGCTCCCTAGCTCCTACAATGAGCAGTTCTTC. Its translation is CASSLTLPSSYNEQFF.